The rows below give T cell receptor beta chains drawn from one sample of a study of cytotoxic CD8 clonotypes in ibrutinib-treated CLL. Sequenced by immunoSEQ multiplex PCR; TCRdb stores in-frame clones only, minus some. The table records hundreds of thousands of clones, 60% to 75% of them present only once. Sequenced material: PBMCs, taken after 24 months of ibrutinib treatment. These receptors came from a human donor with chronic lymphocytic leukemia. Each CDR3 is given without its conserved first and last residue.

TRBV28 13 ASTQPGGAAYEQY
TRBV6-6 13 ASRHRVSSNQPQH
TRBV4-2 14 ASSQQGWRGNQPQH
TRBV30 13 AWSVGVGVGYEQY
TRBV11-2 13 ASSLGRESNQPQH
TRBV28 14 ASSPNPGQGPYGYT
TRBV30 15 AWSVPRQALFSYEQY
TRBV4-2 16 ASSQDPGLAGGVGELF
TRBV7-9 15 ASSFLIGPLGTGELF
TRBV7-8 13 ASSLSSAGGYEQY
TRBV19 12 ASSKLAGDYEQY
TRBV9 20 ASSMRGLAGERHLSSYNEQF
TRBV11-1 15 ASSPLPGTGSGETQY
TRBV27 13 ASSLLGQGIWEQY
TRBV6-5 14 ASSSPGQGSTGELF
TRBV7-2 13 ASSGGTGGGNEQF
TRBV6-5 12 ASTLGPTGTEAF
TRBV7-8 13 ASESSDRGRYEQY
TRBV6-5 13 ASSYRLTREEKLF
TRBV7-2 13 ASSSGERGYNEQF
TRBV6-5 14 ASSYYFAGRQETQY